These T cell receptor beta chains were read from a single sample in a study of blood T cell repertoires in COVID-19. Only in-frame clones appear in the TCRdb table, and some are missing; sequencing was by immunoSEQ multiplex PCR. The sample consists of about 220,000 clones, approximately 86% of them appearing once. Sequences were obtained from PBMCs or T cells enriched from blood (not recorded which). These receptors all come from a woman in her 30s with acute COVID-19. Both conserved end residues are part of each CDR3. Fields, in order: D gene, J gene, clone size, V gene, CDR3 protein, CDR3 DNA. A D gene is named only where the DNA matches it firmly. Size is stated for part of the rows, as once, few or many counts, or as a class when the clone is expanded.

>.|TRBJ2-1|.|TRBV6-5
CASRWSTYNEQFF
TGTGCCAGCAGGTGGAGCACCTACAATGAGCAGTTCTTC
>TRBD2|TRBJ2-7|.|TRBV6-5
CASSRRGASYEQYF
TGTGCCAGCAGCAGGCGGGGGGCCTCCTACGAGCAGTACTTC
>.|TRBJ1-2|.|TRBV4-3
CASSHTEGYGYTF
TGCGCCAGCAGCCATACGGAGGGATATGGCTACACCTTC
>.|TRBJ2-4|.|TRBV11-3
CASSLDQGAKNIQYF
TGTGCCAGCAGCTTAGATCAGGGAGCCAAAAACATTCAGTACTTC
>.|TRBJ1-2|many|TRBV19
CASSEQESAAEYYGYTF
TGTGCCAGTAGTGAACAGGAATCCGCGGCGGAATACTATGGCTACACCTTC
>TRBD1|TRBJ1-2|once|TRBV30
CAWSFGTEMYGYTF
TGTGCCTGGAGTTTCGGGACAGAGATGTATGGCTACACCTTC
>.|TRBJ1-1|.|TRBV2
CASTLRQGLGTEAFF
TGTGCCAGCACTCTGAGGCAGGGGCTGGGCACTGAAGCTTTCTTT
>TRBD1|TRBJ2-2|.|TRBV6-5
CASSYSGQGGTGELFF
TGTGCCAGCAGTTACTCGGGACAGGGGGGGACCGGGGAGCTGTTTTTT
>.|TRBJ1-3|.|TRBV9
CASMAGISGNTIYF
TGTGCCAGCATGGCAGGCATCTCTGGAAACACCATATATTTT
>.|TRBJ1-6|.|TRBV27
CASSFNRVVNSPLHF
TGTGCCAGCAGTTTCAACAGGGTCGTTAATTCACCCCTCCACTTT
>.|TRBJ2-7|.|TRBV7-9
CASSPRGGADVYEQYF
TGTGCCAGCAGCCCGAGAGGGGGGGCTGATGTCTACGAGCAGTACTTC
>TRBD1|TRBJ2-7|.|TRBV7-9
CASSPEGQGLFAEQYF
TGTGCCAGCAGCCCGGAAGGACAGGGTCTTTTTGCCGAGCAGTACTTC
>.|TRBJ1-5|once|TRBV5-8
CASSFRGNQPQHF
TGTGCCAGCAGCTTCCGGGGCAATCAGCCCCAGCATTTT
>.|TRBJ1-5|.|TRBV6-2/TRBV6-3
CASSNNQGLQPQHF
TGTGCCAGCAGCAACAACCAGGGACTGCAGCCCCAGCATTTT
>TRBD1|TRBJ1-2|.|TRBV6-5
CASSRDSYGYTF
TGTGCCAGCAGTCGGGACAGCTATGGCTACACCTTC
>TRBD2|TRBJ2-7|.|TRBV29-1
CSVMERGDSYEQYF
TGCAGCGTTATGGAGCGGGGGGACTCCTACGAGCAGTACTTC
>.|TRBJ1-5|.|TRBV15
CATSATQSRAQHF
TGTGCCACCAGCGCTACTCAGTCCCGGGCCCAGCATTTT
>.|TRBJ2-5|once|TRBV27
CASSSGTVQETQYF
TGTGCCAGCAGTTCGGGAACAGTTCAAGAGACCCAGTACTTC
>.|TRBJ1-5|.|TRBV18
CARPRGVGNQPQHF
TGTGCCAGACCCCGGGGGGTTGGGAATCAGCCCCAGCATTTT
>.|TRBJ2-2|.|TRBV5-1
CASSQNTGSGGELFF
TGCGCCAGCAGCCAAAATACAGGGAGCGGCGGGGAGCTGTTTTTT
>.|TRBJ1-1|.|TRBV27
CASSSMGTSWAANTEAFF
TGTGCCAGCAGTTCCATGGGGACATCATGGGCCGCGAACACTGAAGCTTTCTTT
>.|TRBJ1-3|.|TRBV2
CASTARDYYIGSGNTIYF
TGTGCCAGCACTGCCAGGGACTACTATATCGGGTCTGGAAACACCATATATTTT
>.|TRBJ1-1|.|TRBV7-2
CASSVNRVAEAFF
TGTGCCAGCAGCGTCAACAGGGTCGCTGAAGCTTTCTTT
>.|TRBJ1-4|.|TRBV5-6
CASSLAGRVGEKLFF
TGTGCCAGCAGCTTGGCTGGCAGGGTAGGGGAAAAACTGTTTTTT
>.|TRBJ2-7|.|TRBV27
CASSPGATYEQYF
TGTGCCAGCTCCCCGGGAGCGACCTACGAGCAGTACTTC
>.|TRBJ2-2|.|TRBV7-2
CASSLEAGHYRSGELFF
TGTGCCAGCAGCTTAGAGGCGGGCCACTATCGTTCAGGGGAGCTGTTTTTT